Given below is one T cell receptor beta chain in context. Its binding antigen is unknown. No much larger clone is present one base from it, and per-base qualities are unavailable. The data originate from a study of T cell responses to AZD1222 COVID-19 vaccine (dated by TCRdb to about 2021). Study-wide context: AZD1222 recipients with second doses at about 4 weeks or about 12 weeks were pooled, because spike-specific TCR depth and breadth did not differ between schedules. TCR sequencing was performed for roughly 250 trial participants, of whom around 200 were given two doses of AZD1222 and 26 were given two doses of MenACWY control vaccine. Trial participants were enrolled by age into subgroups of 18-55, 56-69 and 70-plus years, and about 150, 27 and 61 TCR-sequenced participants, respectively, were included in these subgroups. Broader findings and caveats from the paper: In the small 56-69-year group, the increase in depth fell short of significance, most likely because of low power. Spike-specific TCR breadth and depth rose significantly after two AZD1222 doses compared with day 0 and with MenACWY recipients. Conclusions about previously exposed vaccinees were limited because only 6 or 7 AZD1222 recipients were SARS-CoV-2 seropositive at baseline. Participants were mostly white British and included more females than males, and it was suggested by the authors that clonal diversity may have been underestimated. Epitopes outside the regions mutated in the B.1.351 and B.1.1.7 variants were reportedly recognized by nearly half of the unique spike-specific TCRs. CD4 TCRs associated with the vaccine covered the entire spike protein, and the dominant responses were in regions 160-218 and 743-854. Because no day 14 peak-response samples were available, repertoires were characterized only after the peak T cell response.

The CDR3 regions of human TCRbeta chains were analyzed by immunosequencing. The paper's data handling went like this. Repertoire TCRs were checked for matches against a reference library of SARS-CoV-2-specific TCRs that had been generated using the MIRA antigen-specificity platform. Breadth was defined as the fraction of unique TCRs that were SARS-CoV-2-associated, and depth was defined as the fraction of total T cells that were SARS-CoV-2-associated. Using the MIRA data, every spike-specific TCR was mapped to the spike region that the TCR reacted to and assigned to either a CD4 or a CD8 class. Log10-transformed breadth and depth values were compared by one-way ANOVA with Sidak's multiple comparisons tests. As stored in TCRdb, this immuneACCESS dataset retains in-frame rearrangements with V and J assigned. A fraction of the clones does not appear; measured against another copy, unresolved V genes explain less than half of the discrepancy, and the remainder lacks a known reason. V, J and clone size reflect that table, while D and trimming were determined from the DNA. Recorded for this sample are 90,000 to 120,000 clones; 93% of them occurred a single time. About 5% of the sample rests with the top ten.

Spanning cysteine to phenylalanine, the CDR3 consists of 17 amino acids. Of the read, only the CDR3 DNA is kept; its 51 bases are in frame from base 1. The germline ends are 19 bases apart after V is trimmed by 1 base and J by 4 bases. Taken from the germline V gene, the CDR1 and CDR2 loops are LGHNA and YNFKEQ. According to the study, the label for this sample's time point signals: baseline before first vaccination. The vaccinee samples were drawn from two UK trials, COV001 and COV002, one of which was a single-blind randomized controlled phase 2/3 trial testing AZD1222 (ChAdOx1 nCoV-19) in healthy adults. For TCRbeta chain sequencing, PBMC samples were collected from trial participants at day 0 and at day 28 after the second dose.

The source of this sequence is an adult in good health. Specimen: peripheral blood, collected on day 0 of AZD1222 vaccination. This chain joins TRBV4-2 to TRBJ1-2, and perhaps TRBD1 as D gene, on 6 matching bases. In nucleotides, the sequence is TGTGCCAGCAGCCAAGTTGGGGCACAGGGTTTATTCTATGGCTACACCTTC. It translates to CASSQVGAQGLFYGYTF.